Shown below are 19 T cell receptor beta chains from a single sample sequenced in a study of post-analysis software for immune sequencing data. Overall study results and limits: Controls had lower frequencies than patients of about 5 TRBV segments, which included TRBV5-6, TRBV5-1 and TRBV20-1.

Included in the TCR beta cDNA libraries were unique molecular identifiers. TCRdb reanalysed the PCR reads using MiXCR and keeps one entry per CDR3 protein. The sample yields over 700,000 distinct CDR3 sequences, just under 30% seen once. These receptors' targets are unknown. Sequencing was done on a sample of blood. The receptors were sampled from a girl aged 5 to 17 with multiple sclerosis.

The chain uses TRBV7-2 and TRBJ2-5; 7 bases fit TRBD2. The germline CDR1 and CDR2 sequences are SGHTA and FQGNSA. The CDR3 totals 13 residues. Losses at the gene ends were 3 bases for V and 11 bases for J; bases not matched to a gene: 9. CDR3: CASSLGGNYGQYF. DNA of the CDR3: TGTGCCAGCAGCTTGGGAGGGAACTACGGGCAGTACTTC.

This clonotype was seen more than once but under ten times. The J gene is TRBJ2-1, the V gene TRBV7-8; D uncertain. Trimming took 4 bases from V and 0 from J, leaving 13 bases between them. Germline CDR1 reads SGHVS; CDR2 reads FQNEAQ. The CDR3 sequence is 16 residues long. The CDR3 nucleotides read TGTGCCAGCAGCTCAACCCCCAGGAGCTCCTACAATGAGCAGTTCTTC. It is translated as CASSSTPRSSYNEQFF.

This clonotype was seen at least ten times. The V gene is TRBV6-5, the J gene TRBJ2-3; unclear D gene. The CDR3 spans 14 residues. In germline, CDR1 is MNHEY, CDR2 SVGAGI. The V end was cut by 6 bases, the J end by 3 bases, with 13 bases between. The CDR3 region is CASSPTLRTDTQYF. CDR3 DNA: TGTGCCAGCAGCCCGACCCTAAGGACAGATACGCAGTATTTT.

This clonotype came up a few times. J is TRBJ2-1 and V is TRBV7-2; 7 bases line up with TRBD1. From germline, CDR1 is SGHTA and CDR2 FQGNSA. J was trimmed by 4 bases and V by 5 bases; bases with no gene match: 8. The CDR3 has 15 amino acids. As DNA, the CDR3 is TGTGCCAGCAGCACCCCGGGACAGAGGTACAATGAGCAGTTCTTC. Its protein is CASSTPGQRYNEQFF.

V and J are TRBV7-2 and TRBJ2-7, with TRBD2 as a possible D gene (5 bases). V gave up 4 bases and J gave up 5 bases, with 9 bases separating them. Germline-derived CDR1 and CDR2 are SGHTA and FQGNSA. This CDR3 has 12 amino acids. This CDR3 reads CASSSGFHEQYF. CDR3 bases: TGTGCCAGCAGCTCGGGGTTCCACGAGCAGTACTTC.

The V call is TRBV11-2, the J call TRBJ2-7; 14 bases line up with TRBD2. V lost 3 bases to trimming and J lost 3 bases; unmatched junction nucleotides: 4. The germline gives CDR1 SGHAT, CDR2 FQNNGV. The CDR3 spans 16 residues. CDR3 in DNA: TGTGCCAGCAGCTTCGGGACTAGCGGGAGTAGCTACGAGCAGTACTTC. It translates to CASSFGTSGSSYEQYF.

This sequence joins TRBV15 and TRBJ1-5; no firm D call. The V gene's germline CDR1 is LNHNV and CDR2 YYDKDF (reference sequence). The CDR3 has 17 residues. The V and J ends lost 0 bases and 1 base respectively, with 13 bases between them. Here the CDR3 DNA reads TGTGCCACCAGCAGAGAGGATGCGGGAGGGAGCAATCAGCCCCAGCATTTT. Amino acids: CATSREDAGGSNQPQHF.

The genes are TRBV6-1 and TRBJ2-1, with TRBD2 identical over 7 bases. The germline CDR1 and CDR2 sequences are MNHNS and SASEGT. This CDR3 spans 13 amino acids. The V gene end was trimmed by 8 bases and the J gene end by 13 bases; junction bases not matched to a gene: 14. The CDR3 sequence: CASLGLIGGTQFF. CDR3 nucleotide sequence: TGTGCCAGCCTGGGACTCATCGGGGGGACCCAGTTCTTC.

This clonotype has only a few counts. The chain is built from TRBV20-1 and TRBJ2-1; 7 bases are a match to TRBD1. Germline V gene lookup returns CDR1 DFQATT and CDR2 SNEGSKA (reference sequence). V lost 4 bases and J lost 2; bases outside the gene matches: 2. This CDR3 has 13 amino acids. CDR3 residues: CSAIDRAYNEQFF. In DNA, the CDR3 is TGCAGTGCTATAGACAGGGCCTACAATGAGCAGTTCTTC.

The rearrangement links TRBV10-3 to TRBJ2-7; the D gene is possibly TRBD2 (6 bases). V was pared by 0 bases and J by 7 bases, with 22 bases between. CDR3 length equals 17 residues. Germline lookup yields CDR1 ENHRY and CDR2 SYGVKD. The CDR3 loop is CAISESYLARATNEQYF. For the CDR3, the DNA is TGTGCCATCAGTGAGTCTTACCTAGCGAGGGCCACGAATGAGCAGTACTTC.

V and J are TRBV20-1 and TRBJ1-5, with 7 positions matching TRBD1. The junction had 0 bases not matched to a gene; V was cut back by 1 base and J by 0 bases. Germline lookup yields CDR1 DFQATT and CDR2 SNEGSKA (reference sequence). CDR3 length: 14 amino acids. The CDR3 DNA reads TGCAGTGCTAGAGGGGACAGTAGCAATCAGCCCCAGCATTTT. The encoded protein is CSARGDSSNQPQHF.

The chain is built from TRBV20-1 and TRBJ1-1; 8 bases map to TRBD1. Germline V lookup: CDR1 DFQATT, CDR2 SNEGSKA (reference sequence). The CDR3 runs 14 residues. Germline trimming cut 1 base from V and 3 bases from J; bases unmatched to any gene: 4. The CDR3 region has the DNA TGCAGTGCTAGAGGCGGGACAGGTTACACTGAAGCTTTCTTT. This codes for CSARGGTGYTEAFF.

The gene calls are TRBV20-1 and TRBJ1-6, with 7 bases identical to TRBD1. The V and J ends lost 7 bases and 7 bases, in that order; junction bases with no gene match: 10. The CDR3 runs to 14 residues. The germline CDR1 and CDR2 sequences are DFQATT and SNEGSKA (reference sequence). CDR3 region: CSGAAGQSNSPLHF. Here the CDR3 DNA reads TGCAGTGGGGCGGCGGGACAGTCGAATTCACCCCTCCACTTT.

The chain links TRBV20-1 to TRBJ2-1; the D is unclear. Germline loops: CDR1 DFQATT, CDR2 SNEGSKA (reference sequence). The CDR3 runs 12 residues. The V and J ends lost 4 bases and 12 bases respectively, with 16 bases between them. The CDR3 spells CSAIPLVLGQFF. The CDR3 nucleotides read TGCAGTGCTATACCTCTCGTCCTGGGGCAGTTCTTC.

J is TRBJ2-1 and V is TRBV3-1; tentative D call: TRBD1 (5 bases). Germline CDR1 LGHDT, CDR2 YNNKEL (reference sequence). CDR3 length: 15 residues. V was cut by 4 bases and J by 3 bases, with 13 bases left in between. The CDR3, as DNA: TGTGCCAGCAGCCGGGGCCTTGGGAACTACAATGAGCAGTTCTTC. Its translation: CASSRGLGNYNEQFF.

This clonotype was seen more than once but under ten times. V is TRBV4-3 and J is TRBJ2-5; D is possibly TRBD1 or TRBD2 (5 bases each). V was shortened by 1 base and J by 5 bases, with 11 bases between the two germline ends. The CDR3 sequence is 14 residues long. The germline CDR1 and CDR2 sequences are LGHNA and YSLEER. CDR3 in amino acids: CASSQGGAHETQYF. CDR3 nucleotides: TGCGCCAGCAGCCAAGGAGGGGCTCACGAGACCCAGTACTTC.

This clonotype was counted a few times. The chain recombines TRBV2 with TRBJ2-3; a weak D match, TRBD1 (6 bases). The CDR3 covers 15 residues. Germline CDR1 is SNHLY and CDR2 is FYNNEI. Trimming left V 8 bases short and J 6 bases short, with 21 bases between. CDR3 loop: CASQTGSGKADTQYF. The CDR3 DNA reads TGTGCCAGCCAGACAGGCTCGGGAAAGGCCGATACGCAGTATTTT.

This clonotype has more than one count but fewer than ten. This rearrangement joins TRBV28 to TRBJ2-1; weak D call: TRBD2 (7 bases). Germline V CDR1 and CDR2: MDHEN, SYDVKM. Trimming took off 2 bases at V and 8 bases at J, with 19 bases between the two ends. This CDR3 region has 16 residues. The CDR3 bases are TGTGCCAGCAGTTTACCCTCGGGGACGGGGGGCGATGAGCAGTTCTTC. Amino acids: CASSLPSGTGGDEQFF.

The rearrangement uses TRBV7-2 and TRBJ1-5; the D is unclear. Germline loops: CDR1 SGHTA, CDR2 FQGNSA. The CDR3 has 12 amino acids. Trimming removed 1 base at V and 9 bases at J, with 7 bases between. The CDR3 here is CASSLVGPPQHF. CDR3 bases: TGTGCCAGCAGCTTAGTTGGGCCGCCCCAGCATTTT.